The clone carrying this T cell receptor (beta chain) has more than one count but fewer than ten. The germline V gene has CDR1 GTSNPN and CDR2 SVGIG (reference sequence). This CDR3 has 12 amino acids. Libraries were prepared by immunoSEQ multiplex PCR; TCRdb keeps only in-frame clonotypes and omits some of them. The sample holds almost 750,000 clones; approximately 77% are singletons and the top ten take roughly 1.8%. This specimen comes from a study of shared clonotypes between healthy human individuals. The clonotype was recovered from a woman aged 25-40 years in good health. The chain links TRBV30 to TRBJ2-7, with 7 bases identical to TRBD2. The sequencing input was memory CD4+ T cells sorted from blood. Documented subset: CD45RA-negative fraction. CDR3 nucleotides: TGTGCTGCCGGCGGGGGTGGATGGGAGCAGTACTTC. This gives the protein CAAGGGGWEQYF.